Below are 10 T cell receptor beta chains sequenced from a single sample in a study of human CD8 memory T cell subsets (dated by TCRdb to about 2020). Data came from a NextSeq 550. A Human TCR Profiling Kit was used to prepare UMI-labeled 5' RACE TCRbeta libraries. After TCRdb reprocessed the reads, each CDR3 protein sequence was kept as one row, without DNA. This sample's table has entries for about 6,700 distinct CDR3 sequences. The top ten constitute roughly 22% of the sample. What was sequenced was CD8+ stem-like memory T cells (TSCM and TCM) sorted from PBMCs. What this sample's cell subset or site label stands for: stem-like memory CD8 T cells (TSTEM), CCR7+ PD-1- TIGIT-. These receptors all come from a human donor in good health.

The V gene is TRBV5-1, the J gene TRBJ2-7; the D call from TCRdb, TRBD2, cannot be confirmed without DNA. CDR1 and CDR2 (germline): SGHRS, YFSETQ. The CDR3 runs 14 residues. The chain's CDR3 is CASSLLPSSYEQYF.

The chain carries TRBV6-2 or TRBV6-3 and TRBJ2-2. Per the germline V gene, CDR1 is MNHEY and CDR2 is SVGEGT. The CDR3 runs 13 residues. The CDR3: CASSDHPGGELFF.

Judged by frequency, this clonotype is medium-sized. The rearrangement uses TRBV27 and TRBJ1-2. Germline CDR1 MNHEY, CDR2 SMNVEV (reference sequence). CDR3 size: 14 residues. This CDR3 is CASSLSWENYGYTF.

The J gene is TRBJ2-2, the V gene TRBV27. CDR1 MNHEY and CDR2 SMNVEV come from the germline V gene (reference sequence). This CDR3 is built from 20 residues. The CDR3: CASSLSNPNRHTANTGELFF.

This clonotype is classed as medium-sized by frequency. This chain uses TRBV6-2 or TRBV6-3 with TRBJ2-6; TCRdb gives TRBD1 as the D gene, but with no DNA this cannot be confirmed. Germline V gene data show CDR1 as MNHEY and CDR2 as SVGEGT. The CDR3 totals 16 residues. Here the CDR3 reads CASSYTGGSGANVLTF.

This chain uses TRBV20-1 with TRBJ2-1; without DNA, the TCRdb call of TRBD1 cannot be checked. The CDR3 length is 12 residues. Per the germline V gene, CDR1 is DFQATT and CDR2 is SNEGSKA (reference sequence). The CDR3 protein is CKDRGRCHEQFF.

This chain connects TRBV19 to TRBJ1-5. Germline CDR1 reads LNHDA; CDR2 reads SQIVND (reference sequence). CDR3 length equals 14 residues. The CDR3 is CASSILASNQPQHF.

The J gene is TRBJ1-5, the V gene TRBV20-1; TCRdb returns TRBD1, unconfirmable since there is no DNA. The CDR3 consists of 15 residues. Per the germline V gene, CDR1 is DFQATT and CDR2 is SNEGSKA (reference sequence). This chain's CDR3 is CSAQDRRPAHQPQHF.

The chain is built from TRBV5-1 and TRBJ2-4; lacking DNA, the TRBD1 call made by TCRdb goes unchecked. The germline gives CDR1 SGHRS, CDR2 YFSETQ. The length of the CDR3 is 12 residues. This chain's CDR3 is CASSHQGNIQYF.

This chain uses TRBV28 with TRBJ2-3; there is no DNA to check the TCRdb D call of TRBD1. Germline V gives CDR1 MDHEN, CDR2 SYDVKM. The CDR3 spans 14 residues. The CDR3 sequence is CASSPTGAGDTQYF.